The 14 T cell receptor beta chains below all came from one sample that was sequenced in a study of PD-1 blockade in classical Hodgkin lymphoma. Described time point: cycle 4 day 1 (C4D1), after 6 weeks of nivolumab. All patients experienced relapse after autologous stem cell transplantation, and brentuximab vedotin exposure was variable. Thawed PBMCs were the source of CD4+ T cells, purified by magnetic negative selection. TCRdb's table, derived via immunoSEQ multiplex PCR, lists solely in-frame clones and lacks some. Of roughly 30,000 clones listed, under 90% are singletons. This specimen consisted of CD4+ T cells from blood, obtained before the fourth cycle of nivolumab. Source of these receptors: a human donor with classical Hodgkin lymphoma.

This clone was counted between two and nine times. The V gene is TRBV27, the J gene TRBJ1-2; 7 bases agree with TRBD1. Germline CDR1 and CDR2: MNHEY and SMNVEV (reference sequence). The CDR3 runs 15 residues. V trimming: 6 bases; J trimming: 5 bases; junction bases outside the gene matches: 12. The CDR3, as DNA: TGTGCCAGCAGCCCAACAGGGGCGATAAAGTATGGCTACACCTTC. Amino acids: CASSPTGAIKYGYTF.

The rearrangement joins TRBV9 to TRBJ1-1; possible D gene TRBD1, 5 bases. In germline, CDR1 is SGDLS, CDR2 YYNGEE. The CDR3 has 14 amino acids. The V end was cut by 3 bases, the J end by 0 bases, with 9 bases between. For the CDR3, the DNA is TGTGCCAGCAGCGCTGGACATCTGAACACTGAAGCTTTCTTT. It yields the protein CASSAGHLNTEAFF.

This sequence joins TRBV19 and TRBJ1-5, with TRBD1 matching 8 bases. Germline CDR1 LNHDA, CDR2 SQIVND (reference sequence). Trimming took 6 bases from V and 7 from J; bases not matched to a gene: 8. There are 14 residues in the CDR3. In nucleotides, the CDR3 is TGTGCCAGTAGCATTGGACAGGGCGACCAGCCCCAGCATTTT. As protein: CASSIGQGDQPQHF.

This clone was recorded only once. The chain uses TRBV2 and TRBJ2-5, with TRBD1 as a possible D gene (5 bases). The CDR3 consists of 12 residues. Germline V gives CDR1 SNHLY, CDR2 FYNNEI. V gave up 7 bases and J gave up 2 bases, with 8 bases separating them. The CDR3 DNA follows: TGTGCCAGCACACAGGCGCAAGAGACCCAGTACTTC. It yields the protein CASTQAQETQYF.

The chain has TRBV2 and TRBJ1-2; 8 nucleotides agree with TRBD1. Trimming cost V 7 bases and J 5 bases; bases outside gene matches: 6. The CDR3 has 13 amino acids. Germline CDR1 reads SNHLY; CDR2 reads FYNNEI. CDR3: CASIIDRGYGYTF. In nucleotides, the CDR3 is TGTGCCAGCATCATAGACAGGGGTTATGGCTACACCTTC.

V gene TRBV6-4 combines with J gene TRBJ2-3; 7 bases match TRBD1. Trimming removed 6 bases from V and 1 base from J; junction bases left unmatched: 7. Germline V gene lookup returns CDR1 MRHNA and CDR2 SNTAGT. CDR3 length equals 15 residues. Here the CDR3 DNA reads TGTGCCAGCAGCGAACAGGGGTTGGGCACAGATACGCAGTATTTT. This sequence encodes CASSEQGLGTDTQYF.

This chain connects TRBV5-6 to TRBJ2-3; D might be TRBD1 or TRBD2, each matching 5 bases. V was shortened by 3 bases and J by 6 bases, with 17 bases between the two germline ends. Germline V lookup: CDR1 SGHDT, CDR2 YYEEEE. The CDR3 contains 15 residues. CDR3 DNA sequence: TGTGCCAGCAGCTACCGGGACGCCCGAAGGGATACGCAGTATTTT. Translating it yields CASSYRDARRDTQYF.

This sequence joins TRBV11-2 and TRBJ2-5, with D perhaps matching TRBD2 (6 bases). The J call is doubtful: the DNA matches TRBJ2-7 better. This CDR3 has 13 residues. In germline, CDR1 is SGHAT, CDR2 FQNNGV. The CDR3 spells CASSRQWGDEQYF. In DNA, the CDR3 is TGTGCCAGCAGCCGTCAATGGGGGGACGAGCAGTACTTC.

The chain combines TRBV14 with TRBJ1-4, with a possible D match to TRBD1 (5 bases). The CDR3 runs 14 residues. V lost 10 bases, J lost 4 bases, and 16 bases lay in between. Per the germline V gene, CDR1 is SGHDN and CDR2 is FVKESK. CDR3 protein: CATRRGDGNEKLFF. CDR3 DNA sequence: TGTGCCACCCGACGGGGGGACGGTAATGAAAAACTGTTTTTT.

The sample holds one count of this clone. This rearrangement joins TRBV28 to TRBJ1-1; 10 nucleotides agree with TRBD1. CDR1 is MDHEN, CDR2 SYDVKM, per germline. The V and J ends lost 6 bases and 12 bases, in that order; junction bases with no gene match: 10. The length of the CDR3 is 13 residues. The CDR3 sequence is CASSHRGTGATFF. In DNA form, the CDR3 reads TGTGCCAGCAGCCACCGGGGGACAGGGGCTACTTTCTTT.

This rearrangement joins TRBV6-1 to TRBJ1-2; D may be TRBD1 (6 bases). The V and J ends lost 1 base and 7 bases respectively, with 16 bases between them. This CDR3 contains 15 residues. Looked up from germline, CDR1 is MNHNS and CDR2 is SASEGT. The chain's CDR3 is CASSEGSIRGSGYTF. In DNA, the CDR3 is TGTGCCAGCAGTGAAGGTAGCATCAGGGGAAGTGGCTACACCTTC.

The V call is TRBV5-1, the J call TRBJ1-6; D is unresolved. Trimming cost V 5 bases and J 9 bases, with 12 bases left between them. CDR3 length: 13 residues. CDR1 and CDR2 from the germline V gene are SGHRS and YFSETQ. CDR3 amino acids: CASSPPMGSPLHF. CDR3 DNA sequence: TGCGCCAGCAGTCCGCCGATGGGTTCACCCCTCCACTTT.

The chain's CDR3 is CASSATGETQYF. The CDR3 bases are TGTGCCAGCAGTGCCACTGGGGAGACCCAGTACTTC. The rearrangement joins TRBV9 to TRBJ2-5, with D hard to call. There are 12 residues in the CDR3. Trimming took off 5 bases at V and 5 bases at J, with 10 bases between the two ends. Per germline, CDR1 SGDLS and CDR2 YYNGEE.

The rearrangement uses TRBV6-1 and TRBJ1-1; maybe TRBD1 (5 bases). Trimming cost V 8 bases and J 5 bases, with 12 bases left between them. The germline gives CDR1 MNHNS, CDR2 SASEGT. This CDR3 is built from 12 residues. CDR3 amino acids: CASGDSRTEAFF. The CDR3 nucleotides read TGTGCCAGCGGGGACTCTCGGACTGAAGCTTTCTTT.